This TCR beta chain stems from a study of blood T cell repertoires in COVID-19. Study summary: Researchers got acute and convalescent COVID-19 samples from the United States, Italy and Spain. The cDNA or gDNA used as material had been derived from T cells, B-cell-depleted T cells, or PBMCs.

Clones were read by immunoSEQ multiplex PCR, and TCRdb kept only the in-frame ones, dropping some. This sample carries approximately 120,000 clones, 85% of them seen once, and the ten largest clones take 27%. The table lists this clone with a few counts. The CDR3 consists of 18 residues. Germline loops: CDR1 MDHEN, CDR2 SYDVKM. Trimming at V came to 5 bases and at J to 5 bases, leaving 19 bases not matched to a gene. V and J are TRBV28 and TRBJ2-5; 8 bases fit TRBD2. The receptor comes from a woman aged 80 or over with acute or convalescent COVID-19. Sample: peripheral blood. CDR3 region: CASSPGKVVAGPPETQYF. The CDR3 DNA is TGTGCCAGCAGTCCCGGAAAGGTTGTAGCGGGGCCCCCGGAGACCCAGTACTTC.